This T cell receptor (beta chain) was captured in a study of T cells in Graves' hyperthyroidism and ophthalmopathy. Study details: Peripheral blood was taken when the disease was first diagnosed, before any treatment began.

Whole-study results and caveats: Researchers report that a 13 V-J model separated ophthalmopathy from stable hyperthyroidism.

This clonotype was detected only a few times. Its antigen is not known. TCR beta CDR3 regions were amplified from RNA. Initially, a first-round RT-PCR of the TCR CDR3 employed the HTBI primer set. Each CDR3 protein is one row after TCRdb ran MiXCR on the multiplex PCR reads. Of around 500,000 distinct CDR3 sequences detected, under 25% appear once; the ten largest clones hold 45% to 55%. V was trimmed by 1 base and J by 7 bases, leaving 14 bases between them. Germline V lookup: CDR1 LGHDT, CDR2 YNNKEL (reference sequence). The CDR3 has 14 amino acids. Patients affected by ophthalmopathy presented a Clinical Activity Score of at least 3, a NOSPECS grade of at least 4, and disease duration below 3 months.

This rearrangement joins TRBV3-1 to TRBJ2-7, with D uncertain. The TCR comes from a woman aged 70-85 years with Graves' ophthalmopathy. Sequenced sample: blood. CDR3 region: CASSQVGLVGEQYF. The CDR3 coding sequence is TGTGCCAGCAGCCAAGTTGGGCTAGTTGGGGAGCAGTACTTC.